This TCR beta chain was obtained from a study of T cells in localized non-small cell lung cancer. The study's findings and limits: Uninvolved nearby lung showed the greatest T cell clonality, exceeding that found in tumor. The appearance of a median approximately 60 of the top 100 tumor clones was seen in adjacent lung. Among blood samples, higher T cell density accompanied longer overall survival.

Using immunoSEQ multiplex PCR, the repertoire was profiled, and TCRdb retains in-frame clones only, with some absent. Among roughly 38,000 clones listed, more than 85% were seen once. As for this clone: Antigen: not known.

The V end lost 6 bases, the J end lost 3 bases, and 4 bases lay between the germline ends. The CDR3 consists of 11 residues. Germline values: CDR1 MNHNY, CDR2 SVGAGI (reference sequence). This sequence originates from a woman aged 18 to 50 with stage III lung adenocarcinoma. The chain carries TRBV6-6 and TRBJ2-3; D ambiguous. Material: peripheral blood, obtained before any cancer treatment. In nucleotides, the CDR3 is TGTGCCAGCAGAAATACAGATACGCAGTATTTT. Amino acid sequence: CASRNTDTQYF.